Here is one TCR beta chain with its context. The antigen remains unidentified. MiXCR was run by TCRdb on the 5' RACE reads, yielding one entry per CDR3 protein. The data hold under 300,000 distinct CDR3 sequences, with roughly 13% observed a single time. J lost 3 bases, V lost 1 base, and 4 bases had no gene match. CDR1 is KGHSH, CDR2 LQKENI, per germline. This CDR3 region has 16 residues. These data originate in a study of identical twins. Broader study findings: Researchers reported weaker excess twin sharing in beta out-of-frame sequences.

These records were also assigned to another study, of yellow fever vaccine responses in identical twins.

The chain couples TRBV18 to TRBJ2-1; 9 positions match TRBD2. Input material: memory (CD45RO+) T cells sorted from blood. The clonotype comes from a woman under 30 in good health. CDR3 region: CASSPRLADHYNEQFF. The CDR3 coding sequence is TGTGCCAGCTCACCACGACTAGCGGATCACTACAATGAGCAGTTCTTC.